This paragraph covers one T cell receptor (beta chain) sequence. As yet, its antigen is unknown. Clones were read by immunoSEQ multiplex PCR, and TCRdb kept only the in-frame ones, dropping some. The data contain 200,000 or so clones, roughly 93% of them singletons. The data derive from a study of T cell responses to AZD1222 COVID-19 vaccine. Looking at the study overall: The study pooled second doses at about 4 or about 12 weeks. Study-level points and caveats: All repertoire sampling was performed exclusively after the peak T cell response. Targeting of unmutated variant regions was reportedly seen in nearly half of spike-specific TCRs.

Trimming at V came to 5 bases and at J to 5 bases, leaving 9 bases not matched to a gene. Germline V gene data show CDR1 as MGHRA and CDR2 as YSYEKL. The CDR3 length is 14 residues. The sample in question was peripheral blood, obtained on day 0 of AZD1222 vaccination. This rearrangement joins TRBV4-1 to TRBJ2-7; 7 bases line up with TRBD1. This TCR derives from an adult in good health. The chain's CDR3 is CASSTRQGPNEQYF. CDR3 DNA sequence: TGCGCCAGCAGCACCCGACAGGGTCCCAACGAGCAGTACTTC.